This is a list of T cell receptor beta chains from one sample in a study of long-term antiretroviral therapy in people with HIV. Profiling relied on immunoSEQ multiplex PCR, and the TCRdb table lists in-frame clones only, not all of them. Here the sample spans around 23,000 clones, about 80% being singletons. The sequences come from unsorted PBMCs, collected 4.4 years after starting antiretroviral therapy. These receptor sequences come from a man between 25 and 39 years old with HIV. The CDR3 runs from the conserved cysteine through the conserved F or W. D genes are given only for firm matches. A clone size is listed for some rows: how often the clone was seen (once, few, many), or a class if it is expanded.

TGTGCCAGCAGCCTCCTGGGTAGGGAGCTGTTTTTT,CASSLLGRELFF,.,TRBV27,TRBJ2-2,.
TGTGCCAGCAGCCCGGACAGAGGCGATGAGCAGTTCTTC,CASSPDRGDEQFF,.,TRBV11-2,TRBJ2-1,.
TGTGCCAGCAGCCAAAGGGGGGACAGCACAGATACGCAGTATTTT,CASSQRGDSTDTQYF,.,TRBV4-2,TRBJ2-3,.
TGTGCCAGCAGTTTCCCTTACAGGGGGGGTAGTGGCTACACCTTC,CASSFPYRGGSGYTF,TRBD1,TRBV27,TRBJ1-2,.
TGTGCCAGCGGGAATAGCGGGAGGGACGAGCAGTACTTC,CASGNSGRDEQYF,TRBD2,TRBV27,TRBJ2-7,.
TGTGCCAGCAGTGATACAAGCCGGGGGACCCAAAATGAAAAACTGTTTTTT,CASSDTSRGTQNEKLFF,.,TRBV25-1,TRBJ1-4,.
TGTGCCAGCAGTCTAAGGCGGTACGAGCAGTACTTC,CASSLRRYEQYF,.,TRBV14,TRBJ2-7,.
TGTGCCAGTAGTATAAGAAGGAGGGAGGCCGGGGAGCTGTTTTTT,CASSIRRREAGELFF,.,TRBV19,TRBJ2-2,once
TGCGCCAGCAGCCAAGACTACAGGGACATGGCCCAGTACTTC,CASSQDYRDMAQYF,.,TRBV4-1,TRBJ2-5,.
TGTGCCAGCAGCCCGGACAGGATGACTTCATACGAGCAGTACTTC,CASSPDRMTSYEQYF,TRBD1,TRBV7-8,TRBJ2-7,.
TGCGCCAGCAGCCGGGACAGCTCTGGAAACACCATATATTTT,CASSRDSSGNTIYF,TRBD1,TRBV4-1,TRBJ1-3,.
TGCGCCAGCAGTGAGGGACGGTGGGCCTTCACAGATACGCAGTATTTT,CASSEGRWAFTDTQYF,.,TRBV10-1,TRBJ2-3,.
TGTGCCAGCAGCTTCCGAGGAACCGGGGAGCTGTTTTTT,CASSFRGTGELFF,.,TRBV11-3,TRBJ2-2,.
TGTGCCAGCAGCCCGCCGGGACAGGACTATGGCTACACCTTC,CASSPPGQDYGYTF,TRBD1,TRBV9,TRBJ1-2,.
TGTGCCATCAGTGACGGCCTTTATGGCTACACCTTC,CAISDGLYGYTF,.,TRBV10-3,TRBJ1-2,.
TGTGCCAGCAGTTTAAAGGGGGCATTGTCCAAAGAGACCCAGTACTTC,CASSLKGALSKETQYF,TRBD1,TRBV27,TRBJ2-5,.
TGTGCCAGCAGCTACGGACGGGGGGTAACTAATGAAAAACTGTTTTTT,CASSYGRGVTNEKLFF,.,TRBV5-5,TRBJ1-4,once
TGTGCCAGCAGAGGGGGAAGGGGTCTCAATCAGCCCCAGCATTTT,CASRGGRGLNQPQHF,.,TRBV2,TRBJ1-5,.
TGTGCCAGCAGCTTGCGACAGGGGCGCTCCTATAATTCACCCCTCCACTTT,CASSLRQGRSYNSPLHF,TRBD1,TRBV11-2,TRBJ1-6,.
TGCGCCAGCAGCTTGGGGGACACTGAAGCTTTCTTT,CASSLGDTEAFF,.,TRBV5-1,TRBJ1-1,once
TGCGCCAGCAGCCAAGGACAGGGGGCGACCGGGGAGCTGTTTTTT,CASSQGQGATGELFF,TRBD1,TRBV4-3,TRBJ2-2,.
TGTGCCAGCAGCTTCTCTGGGAATGGAAACACCATATATTTT,CASSFSGNGNTIYF,.,TRBV5-4,TRBJ1-3,.
TGTGCCAGCAGTTACAATCCAGGTGGAAGCAATCAGCCCCAGCATTTT,CASSYNPGGSNQPQHF,.,TRBV6-8,TRBJ1-5,.
TGTGCCAGCAGCTTAGAATCGCGGACTGAAGCTTTCTTT,CASSLESRTEAFF,.,TRBV7-9,TRBJ1-1,.
TGTGCCAGCACTTTAAAGGGGTTGGGAAAACTGTTTTTT,CASTLKGLGKLFF,.,TRBV6-5,TRBJ1-4,.
TGTGCCAGTAGACAGGGCCATGAGCAGTTCTTC,CASRQGHEQFF,.,TRBV19,TRBJ2-1,.
TGCGCCAGCAGCCCTCGGACAGGGGAAAGGGTGACCCAGTACTTC,CASSPRTGERVTQYF,TRBD1,TRBV4-1,TRBJ2-5,.
TGTGCCAGCAGTGAACTCGGGACAGGACTGTCCTACGAGCAGTACTTC,CASSELGTGLSYEQYF,TRBD1,TRBV6-1,TRBJ2-7,.
TGTGCCAGCAGCCCGGGACCCGCCTACGAGCAGTACTTC,CASSPGPAYEQYF,.,TRBV7-2,TRBJ2-7,.
TGTGCCAGCAGCAGAAATGAGCAGTTCTTC,CASSRNEQFF,.,TRBV7-9,TRBJ2-1,.
TGTGCCAGCAGCCGGGACCGATTCACCGGGGAGCTGTTTTTT,CASSRDRFTGELFF,.,TRBV5-4,TRBJ2-2,.
TGTGCCAGCTCACCGACGAGGGGGGGTAACACTGAAGCTTTCTTT,CASSPTRGGNTEAFF,.,TRBV18,TRBJ1-1,.
TGTGCCAGCATGGGGACGGGCTCTTCCCCTGAAGCTTTCTTT,CASMGTGSSPEAFF,.,TRBV27,TRBJ1-1,.
TGTGCCAGCAGTTTGGTCAGGGAGAGGGAAAAACTGTTTTTT,CASSLVREREKLFF,.,TRBV28,TRBJ1-4,.